Each of the 18 T cell receptor beta chains below was sequenced from the same sample in a study of cytomegalovirus exposure and HLA in healthy donors. Researchers ran the PCR with 60 Vbeta and 13 Jbeta primers. The protocol was immunoSEQ multiplex PCR, while the TCRdb copy is restricted to in-frame clones and leaves out a portion. The sample shows around 52,000 clones, about four fifths of them seen only once. The sequencing input was PBMCs. These receptors were taken from a middle-aged man in good health and CMV-seronegative.

This chain uses TRBV2 with TRBJ1-2; D gene unclear. The CDR3 spans 13 residues. Germline V lookup: CDR1 SNHLY, CDR2 FYNNEI. Trimming shortened V by 1 base and J by 5 bases, and 8 bases separated the two germline ends. The CDR3 DNA reads TGTGCCAGCAGTGAAGGGCAGGCATATGGCTACACCTTC. Amino acid sequence: CASSEGQAYGYTF.

The chain combines TRBV29-1 with TRBJ2-1; tentatively, D is TRBD2 (5 bases). Germline V CDR1 and CDR2: SQVTM, ANQGSEA. Between the trimmed V and J ends, which lost 3 bases and 0 bases, there was a span of 9 bases. CDR3 length: 14 residues. In DNA, the CDR3 is TGCAGCGTTGATCGAGGGAGCTCCTACAATGAGCAGTTCTTC. It translates to CSVDRGSSYNEQFF.

This sequence joins TRBV5-1 and TRBJ2-7; D is uncertain. Germline loops: CDR1 SGHRS, CDR2 YFSETQ. The CDR3 consists of 13 residues. Trimming took 0 bases from V and 1 from J, leaving 5 bases between them. The CDR3 protein is CASSLGRSYEQYF. The CDR3 coding sequence is TGCGCCAGCAGCTTGGGGCGGTCCTACGAGCAGTACTTC. Using reference TRBV5-1 and TRBJ2-7 for the parts outside the CDR3, the full variable domain is KAGVTQTPRYLIKTRGQQVTLSCSPISGHRSVSWYQQTPGQGLQFLFEYFSETQRNKGNFPGRFSGRQFSNSRSEMNVSTLELGDSALYLCASSLGRSYEQYFGPGTRLTVT.

The chain couples TRBV10-3 to TRBJ2-7; 8 bases map to TRBD1. The germline V gene encodes CDR1 ENHRY and CDR2 SYGVKD. V shed 0 bases and J 0 bases; nucleotides not matched to a gene: 7. The CDR3 is 17 amino acids. The chain's CDR3 is CAISESIRQGLSYEQYF. The CDR3 coding sequence is TGTGCCATCAGTGAGTCCATTCGACAGGGGCTCTCCTACGAGCAGTACTTC.

This rearrangement joins TRBV30 to TRBJ1-5; 7 nucleotides align to TRBD1. The V and J ends lost 2 bases and 0 bases, in that order; junction bases with no gene match: 13. CDR1 GTSNPN and CDR2 SVGIG come from the germline V gene (reference sequence). There are 18 residues in the CDR3. CDR3 sequence reads: CAWSHPGQKVYSNQPQHF. The CDR3 bases are TGTGCCTGGAGTCACCCGGGACAGAAAGTTTATAGCAATCAGCCCCAGCATTTT.

The chain uses TRBV19 and TRBJ1-1; TRBD1 matches 11 bases. CDR3 length: 16 amino acids. CDR1 is LNHDA, CDR2 SQIVND, per germline (reference sequence). Trimming removed 5 bases from V and 5 bases from J; junction bases left unmatched: 10. Written as DNA, the CDR3 is TGTGCCAGTAGTGACAACGGACAGGGGGCGTGGACTGAAGCTTTCTTT. Protein product: CASSDNGQGAWTEAFF.

In this sample, this clone is medium-sized (0.01 to 0.1%). The rearrangement links TRBV4-1 to TRBJ2-1, with 12 bases lining up with TRBD1. This CDR3 contains 20 residues. Losses at the gene ends were 0 bases for V and 1 base for J; bases not matched to a gene: 10. CDR1 and CDR2 from the germline V gene are MGHRA and YSYEKL. In DNA form, the CDR3 reads TGCGCCAGCAGCCAAGATCGGGACAGGGGGCTTGATAGATCCTACAATGAGCAGTTCTTC. Translating gives CASSQDRDRGLDRSYNEQFF.

The gene calls are TRBV5-4 and TRBJ2-1; 8 bases align to TRBD1. CDR3 size: 15 residues. V shed 4 bases and J 8 bases; nucleotides not matched to a gene: 11. Germline V gene lookup returns CDR1 SGHNT and CDR2 YYREEE (reference sequence). This CDR3 is CASSTGTGPRDEQFF. DNA of the CDR3: TGTGCCAGCAGCACCGGGACAGGACCTAGGGATGAGCAGTTCTTC.

V gene TRBV2 combines with J gene TRBJ2-1, with 10 bases matching TRBD2. J was trimmed by 5 bases and V by 8 bases; bases with no gene match: 6. Germline V CDR1 and CDR2: SNHLY, FYNNEI. The CDR3 has 14 amino acids. CDR3 loop: CASSSGGVHNEQFF. The CDR3 nucleotides read TGTGCCAGCTCAAGCGGGGGGGTCCACAATGAGCAGTTCTTC.

This clone was counted once. The J gene is TRBJ1-2, the V gene TRBV5-4, with D possibly TRBD1 on 5 matching bases. Between the trimmed V and J ends, which lost 4 bases and 1 base, there was a span of 8 bases. There are 13 residues in the CDR3. Per the germline V gene, CDR1 is SGHNT and CDR2 is YYREEE (reference sequence). CDR3 sequence (DNA): TGTGCCAGCAGCACGGGGGGTAACTATGGCTACACCTTC. Translated, it gives CASSTGGNYGYTF.

V usage is TRBV19 and J usage is TRBJ1-5; a weak D match, TRBD1 (5 bases). This CDR3 has 15 amino acids. Germline V gene lookup returns CDR1 LNHDA and CDR2 SQIVND (reference sequence). V lost 7 bases to trimming and J lost 2 bases, with 15 bases between them. This CDR3 is CASTGGAGGNQPQHF. CDR3 in DNA: TGTGCCAGTACCGGAGGGGCCGGTGGCAATCAGCCCCAGCATTTT.

J is TRBJ2-3 and V is TRBV6-4, with 10 bases aligning to TRBD1. The junction had 3 bases not matched to a gene; V was cut back by 6 bases and J by 9 bases. Germline V gene lookup returns CDR1 MRHNA and CDR2 SNTAGT. The CDR3 sequence is 12 residues long. The CDR3 DNA reads TGTGCCAGCAGGGAGACAGGGGGCACGCAGTATTTT. Amino acid sequence: CASRETGGTQYF.

The chain combines TRBV7-2 with TRBJ2-3; possibly TRBD2 for D (6 bases). The CDR3 runs to 15 residues. The ends were cut back, 5 bases at V and 3 bases at J, with 15 bases in the middle. CDR1 SGHTA and CDR2 FQGNSA come from the germline V gene. The CDR3 sequence is CASSNSGFDTDTQYF. CDR3 DNA: TGTGCCAGCAGCAATAGCGGATTCGATACAGATACGCAGTATTTT.

V and J are TRBV19 and TRBJ2-6; 8 bases agree with TRBD1. Per germline, CDR1 LNHDA and CDR2 SQIVND (reference sequence). After removal of 6 bases from V and 0 bases from J, the junction contained 4 bases not matched to a gene. This CDR3 has 16 amino acids. CDR3 nucleotide sequence: TGTGCCAGTAGCTTGACAGGGGACTCTGGGGCCAACGTCCTGACTTTC. Translation gives CASSLTGDSGANVLTF.

The chain links TRBV29-1 to TRBJ2-7; TRBD1 matches at 8 bases. The length of the CDR3 is 13 residues. The germline V gene has CDR1 SQVTM and CDR2 ANQGSEA. V dropped 7 bases and J dropped 7; count of bases not matched to a gene: 12. As DNA, the CDR3 is TGCAGCGCTGCGTACGCGACAGGGGATGAGCAGTACTTC. Its translation: CSAAYATGDEQYF.

This sequence joins TRBV7-9 and TRBJ1-1; D is perhaps TRBD1 (5 bases). Deletions cut 5 bases from V and 0 bases from J, with 13 bases between. Germline V gene data show CDR1 as SEHNR and CDR2 as FQNEAQ (reference sequence). The CDR3 loop spans 15 amino acids. This CDR3 reads CASSPIDRMNTEAFF. CDR3 coding DNA: TGTGCCAGCAGCCCGATAGACAGAATGAACACTGAAGCTTTCTTT.

The chain joins TRBV5-1 to TRBJ2-7, with TRBD1 identical over 8 bases. Germline V gene data show CDR1 as SGHRS and CDR2 as YFSETQ. There are 14 residues in the CDR3. The V and J ends lost 0 bases and 4 bases, in that order; junction bases with no gene match: 3. CDR3 region: CASSLDRGEYEQYF. The CDR3 DNA is TGCGCCAGCAGCTTGGACAGGGGGGAGTACGAGCAGTACTTC. Variable domain in full (rest from reference TRBV5-1 and TRBJ2-7): KAGVTQTPRYLIKTRGQQVTLSCSPISGHRSVSWYQQTPGQGLQFLFEYFSETQRNKGNFPGRFSGRQFSNSRSEMNVSTLELGDSALYLCASSLDRGEYEQYFGPGTRLTVT.

The chain employs TRBV6-4 and TRBJ1-3; 9 bases line up with TRBD1. V shed 1 base, J shed 1 base, and the junction held 5 bases outside the gene matches. This CDR3 spans 17 amino acids. CDR1 is MRHNA, CDR2 SNTAGT, per germline. Here the CDR3 DNA reads TGTGCCAGCAGTGACTTAGGGGACAGGGAGTCTGGAAACACCATATATTTT. This sequence encodes CASSDLGDRESGNTIYF.